Shown below are 21 T cell receptor beta chains from a single sample sequenced in a study of Graves' ophthalmopathy and Graves' hyperthyroidism. TCR beta CDR3 regions were amplified from RNA transcripts. RT-PCR with HTBI primers came first, then second-round multiplex PCR. TCRdb itself ran the multiplex PCR reads through MiXCR, one entry per CDR3 protein. The table includes 600,000 to 650,000 distinct CDR3 sequences, 22% detected once. Material for sequencing was peripheral blood. The origin of the receptors is a woman aged 18-29 years with stable Graves' hyperthyroidism. Some clones in this sample may be carry-over from other donors' samples.

This clonotype is a singleton in its sample. The chain carries TRBV12-3 or TRBV12-4 and TRBJ1-5; no definite D call. V was clipped by 5 bases and J by 3 bases, with 14 bases between them. The CDR3 sequence is 15 residues long. CDR3 in amino acids: CASSESRGNNQPQHF. CDR3 nucleotides: TGTGCCAGCAGTGAAAGCCGGGGAAACAATCAGCCCCAGCATTTT.

This clonotype was observed a few times. At one boundary the junction diverges from the germline segment, which might be a read error. The V gene is TRBV5-1, the J gene TRBJ2-4, with TRBD2 identical over 8 bases. The germline CDR1 and CDR2 sequences are SGHRS and YFSETQ. The CDR3 has 14 residues. The CDR3 DNA sequence: TGCGCCAGCAGCCGCCGGGAGGGCAAAAACATTAAGTACTTC. This encodes CASSRREGKNIKYF.

At least ten counts were recorded for this clonotype. The V call is TRBV15, the J call TRBJ1-6, with 8 bases matching TRBD1. J gave up 7 bases and V 8 bases, and 7 bases lay outside the gene matches. Germline CDR1 reads LNHNV; CDR2 reads YYDKDF (reference sequence). The CDR3 has 14 residues. The CDR3 DNA reads as TGTGCCACCGCAGGGGGCGAAATAAATTCACCCCTCCACTTT. It translates to CATAGGEINSPLHF.

This clonotype occurred many times. The chain is built from TRBV7-3 and TRBJ2-5; 8 bases line up with TRBD1. The germline gives CDR1 SGHTA, CDR2 FQGTGA. Unmatched junction bases numbered 5, after V lost 2 bases and J lost 6 bases. The CDR3 sequence is 14 residues long. The DNA of the CDR3 is TGTGCCAGCAGCTTATCAGGGGGCGCAAAGACCCAGTACTTC. Residues: CASSLSGGAKTQYF.

As for this clonotype: Germline is not matched at one junction end, which may reflect a read error. The chain is built from TRBV24-1 and TRBJ1-1; maybe TRBD1 (5 bases). Germline loops: CDR1 KGHDR, CDR2 SFDVKD. The CDR3 is 14 residues long. CDR3 protein: CATSDLGQFTEACF. In nucleotides, the CDR3 is TGTGCCACCAGTGACCTCGGACAATTCACTGAAGCTTGCTTT.

V gene TRBV6-5 combines with J gene TRBJ1-6; tentative D call: TRBD1 (6 bases). V lost 0 bases to trimming and J lost 11 bases, with 14 bases between them. This CDR3 region has 15 residues. Germline loops: CDR1 MNHEY, CDR2 SVGAGI. CDR3 nucleotides: TGTGCCAGCAGTTACTCTCCGACGCCAGGGGCACCCCTCCACTTT. Residues: CASSYSPTPGAPLHF.

The sample holds many counts of this clonotype. The rearrangement joins TRBV30 to TRBJ1-2, with TRBD1 as a possible D gene (6 bases). Germline loops: CDR1 GTSNPN, CDR2 SVGIG (reference sequence). Trimming stripped 5 bases from V and 6 bases from J, with 16 bases between. CDR3 length equals 13 residues. CDR3 sequence: CAWDGQTEHGYTF. CDR3 coding DNA: TGTGCCTGGGATGGACAGACGGAGCATGGCTACACCTTC. The variable domain in full, with the rest retrieved from reference TRBV30 and TRBJ1-2, is SQTIHQWPATLVQPVGSPLSLECTVEGTSNPNLYWYRQAAGRGLQLLFYSVGIGQISSEVPQNLSASRPQDRQFILSSKKLLLSDSGFYLCAWDGQTEHGYTFGSGTRLTVV.

There are a few counts of this clonotype. This sequence joins TRBV10-2 and TRBJ2-2, with a weak D call TRBD2 (7 bases). V was cut by 2 bases and J by 4 bases, with 8 bases left in between. The CDR3 is 14 residues long. Germline V gene sequence: CDR1 WSHSY, CDR2 SAAADI. CDR3 sequence: CASSERGATGELFF. In DNA form, the CDR3 reads TGCGCCAGCAGTGAGCGGGGGGCCACCGGGGAGCTGTTTTTT.

This clonotype showed up many times. This chain links TRBV24-1 with TRBJ2-4; weak D call: TRBD1 (5 bases). V gave up 4 bases and J gave up 1 base, with 7 bases separating them. The V gene's germline CDR1 is KGHDR and CDR2 SFDVKD. The CDR3 has 14 amino acids. CDR3 amino acids: CATSEAGAKNIQYF. The CDR3 nucleotides are TGTGCCACCAGTGAGGCAGGGGCCAAAAACATTCAGTACTTC.

The table lists this clonotype with many counts. The chain combines TRBV20-1 with TRBJ1-2; perhaps TRBD1 as D (5 bases). This CDR3 region has 13 residues. Trimming took 5 bases from V and 8 from J, leaving 18 bases between them. Germline lookup yields CDR1 DFQATT and CDR2 SNEGSKA (reference sequence). The CDR3 protein is CSADGGGREGYTF. The CDR3 DNA follows: TGCAGTGCTGATGGGGGAGGACGGGAAGGCTACACCTTC.

This clonotype was detected many times. A read error may account for a junction end that differs from germline. This chain joins TRBV2 and TRBJ1-1; possibly TRBD1 for D (5 bases). The CDR3 extends over 14 amino acids. Per germline, CDR1 SNHLY and CDR2 FYNNEI. The CDR3 here is CASREEGRNTEAFF. In nucleotides, the CDR3 is TGTGCCAGCAGAGAAGAGGGACGGAACACTGAAGCTTTCTTT.

The chain recombines TRBV20-1 with TRBJ1-5; D unresolved. The germline V gene encodes CDR1 DFQATT and CDR2 SNEGSKA (reference sequence). V gave up 3 bases and J gave up 3 bases, with 9 bases separating them. The CDR3 spans 13 residues. The CDR3 DNA reads TGCAGTGCTAGGCAACGGCCCAATCAGCCCCAGCATTTT. This sequence encodes CSARQRPNQPQHF.

This clonotype was observed many times. The chain carries TRBV20-1 and TRBJ2-5; TRBD1 might be the D (5 bases). The V end was cut by 6 bases, the J end by 1 base, with 15 bases between. Germline loops: CDR1 DFQATT, CDR2 SNEGSKA (reference sequence). The CDR3 has 14 residues. CDR3 in DNA: TGCAGTGCCTTCGATGGGGCTTTCCAAGAGACCCAGTACTTC. Its translation is CSAFDGAFQETQYF.

This clonotype showed up many times. V usage is TRBV27 and J usage is TRBJ1-1, with TRBD1 matching over 7 bases. The CDR3 has 15 amino acids. With 0 bases clipped from V and 0 bases from J, the junction kept 1 base outside the gene matches. CDR1 is MNHEY, CDR2 SMNVEV, per germline (reference sequence). The chain's CDR3 is CASSLSTGMNTEAFF. The CDR3 DNA is TGTGCCAGCAGTTTATCGACAGGGATGAACACTGAAGCTTTCTTT.

A note on this clonotype: At one boundary the junction diverges from the germline segment, which might be a read error. The chain joins TRBV7-2 to TRBJ1-3; D gene unclear. CDR1 is SGHTA, CDR2 FQGNSA, per germline. There are 14 residues in the CDR3. The CDR3 region is CASSVGLGIYTIYF. CDR3 in DNA: TGTGCCAGCAGCGTAGGACTGGGGATATACACTATATATTTT. The variable domain in full, completed from reference TRBV7-2 and TRBJ1-3, reads GAGVSQSPSNKVTEKGKDVELRCDPISGHTALYWYRQSLGQGLEFLIYFQGNSAPDKSGLPSDRFSAERTGGSVSTLTIQRTQQEDSAVYLCASSVGLGIYTIYFGEGSWLTVV.

In this sample, this clonotype turned up many times. The CDR3 DNA sequence: TGTGCCTGGAGTCAGACCAACACTGAAGCTTTCTTT. Translation gives CAWSQTNTEAFF. J is TRBJ1-1 and V is TRBV30; D unresolved. The ends were cut back, 2 bases at V and 2 bases at J, with 6 bases in the middle. Germline V gene lookup returns CDR1 GTSNPN and CDR2 SVGIG (reference sequence). This CDR3 spans 12 amino acids.

The sample holds many counts of this clonotype. The CDR3 bases are TGTGCCAGCAGCTCAAGGGGCGGAGGGGCCAACGTCCTGACTTTC. Translated, it gives CASSSRGGGANVLTF. The chain links TRBV6-5 to TRBJ2-6; TRBD1 is a possible D gene (5 bases). Germline CDR1 reads MNHEY; CDR2 reads SVGAGI. The CDR3 is made up of 15 amino acids. The V end was cut by 6 bases, the J end by 4 bases, with 13 bases between.

Many counts were recorded for this clonotype. The rearrangement uses TRBV4-2 and TRBJ2-5, with D hard to call. CDR3 length: 14 residues. The V end was cut by 1 base, the J end by 4 bases, with 10 bases between. Germline V CDR1 and CDR2: LGHNA, YNFKEQ. This chain's CDR3 is CASSQVGVGETQYF. In nucleotides, the CDR3 is TGTGCCAGCAGCCAAGTTGGGGTAGGAGAGACCCAGTACTTC.

The chain joins TRBV4-1 to TRBJ2-7; D remains ambiguous. CDR3 length: 14 amino acids. With 0 bases removed from V and 2 bases from J, the gap between germline ends came to 8 bases. Looked up from germline, CDR1 is MGHRA and CDR2 is YSYEKL. Written as DNA, the CDR3 is TGCGCCAGCAGCCAAGAAGTTGGGCCCTACGAGCAGTACTTC. This gives the protein CASSQEVGPYEQYF.

This clonotype was counted many times. The junction departs from germline at one end; a sequencing error may be responsible. The DNA for the CDR3 is TGCGCCAGCAGCTTGACTGGGACAGGGGACTACGAGCAGTACTTC. Its protein is CASSLTGTGDYEQYF. The chain recombines TRBV7-3 with TRBJ2-7, with 10 bases aligning to TRBD1. Looked up from germline, CDR1 is SGHTA and CDR2 is FQGTGA. This CDR3 is 15 amino acids long.

This clonotype came up many times. The chain has TRBV30 and TRBJ2-7, with D possibly matching TRBD1 (5 bases). Germline CDR1 and CDR2: GTSNPN and SVGIG (reference sequence). CDR3 size: 15 residues. V was shortened by 0 bases and J by 2 bases, with 14 bases between the two germline ends. CDR3 sequence reads: CAWSVLGRATYEQYF. The CDR3 DNA sequence: TGTGCCTGGAGTGTACTGGGCAGGGCAACCTACGAGCAGTACTTC. The complete variable domain, with remaining parts taken from reference TRBV30 and TRBJ2-7, reads SQTIHQWPATLVQPVGSPLSLECTVEGTSNPNLYWYRQAAGRGLQLLFYSVGIGQISSEVPQNLSASRPQDRQFILSSKKLLLSDSGFYLCAWSVLGRATYEQYFGPGTRLTVT.